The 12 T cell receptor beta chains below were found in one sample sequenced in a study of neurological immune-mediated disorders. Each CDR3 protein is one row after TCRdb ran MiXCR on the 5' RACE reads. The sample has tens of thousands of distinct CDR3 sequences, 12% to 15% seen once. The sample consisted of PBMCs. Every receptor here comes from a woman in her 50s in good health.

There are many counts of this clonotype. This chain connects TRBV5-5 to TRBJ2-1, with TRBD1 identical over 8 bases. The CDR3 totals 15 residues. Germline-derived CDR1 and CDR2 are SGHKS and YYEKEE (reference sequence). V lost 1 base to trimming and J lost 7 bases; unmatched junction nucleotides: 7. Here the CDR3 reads CASSLTQGAWNEQFF. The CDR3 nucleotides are TGTGCCAGCAGCTTGACTCAGGGGGCGTGGAATGAGCAGTTCTTC.

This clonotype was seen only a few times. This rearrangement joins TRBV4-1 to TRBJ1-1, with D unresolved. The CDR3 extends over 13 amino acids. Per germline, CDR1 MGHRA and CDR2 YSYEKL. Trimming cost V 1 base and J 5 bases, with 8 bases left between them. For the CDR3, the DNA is TGCGCCAGCAGCCAAGCCTCGGGAACTGAAGCTTTCTTT. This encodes CASSQASGTEAFF.

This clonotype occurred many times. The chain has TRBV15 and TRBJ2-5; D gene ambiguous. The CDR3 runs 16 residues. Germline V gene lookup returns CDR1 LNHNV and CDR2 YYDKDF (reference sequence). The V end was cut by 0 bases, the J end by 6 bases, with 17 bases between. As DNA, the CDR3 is TGTGCCACCAGCAGAGATAGTCCTCGACCTTCAAAGACCCAGTACTTC. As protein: CATSRDSPRPSKTQYF.

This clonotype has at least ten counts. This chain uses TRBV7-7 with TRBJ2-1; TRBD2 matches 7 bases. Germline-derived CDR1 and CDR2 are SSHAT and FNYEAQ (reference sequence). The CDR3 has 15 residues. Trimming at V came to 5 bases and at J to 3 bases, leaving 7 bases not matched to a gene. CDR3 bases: TGTGCCAGCAGCAACTCCCCGGGAGGCTACAATGAGCAGTTCTTC. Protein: CASSNSPGGYNEQFF. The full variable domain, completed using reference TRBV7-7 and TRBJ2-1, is GAGVSQSPRYKVTKRGQDVTLRCDPISSHATLYWYQQALGQGPEFLTYFNYEAQPDKSGLPSDRFSAERPEGSISTLTIQRTEQRDSAMYRCASSNSPGGYNEQFFGPGTRLTVL.

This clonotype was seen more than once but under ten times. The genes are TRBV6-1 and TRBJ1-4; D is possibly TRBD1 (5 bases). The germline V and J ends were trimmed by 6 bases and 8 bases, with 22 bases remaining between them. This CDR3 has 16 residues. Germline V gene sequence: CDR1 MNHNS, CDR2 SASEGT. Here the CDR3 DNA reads TGTGCCAGCAGGATTGGAGACAGCCCATGGAACGAAAAACTGTTTTTT. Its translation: CASRIGDSPWNEKLFF.

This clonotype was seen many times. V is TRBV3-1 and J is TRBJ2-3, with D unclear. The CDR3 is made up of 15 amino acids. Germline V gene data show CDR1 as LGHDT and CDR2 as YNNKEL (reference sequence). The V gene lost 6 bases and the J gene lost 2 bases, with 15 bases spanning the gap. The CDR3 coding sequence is TGTGCCAGCAGTCTCCTCCTTCAACCCACAGATACGCAGTATTTT. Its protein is CASSLLLQPTDTQYF.

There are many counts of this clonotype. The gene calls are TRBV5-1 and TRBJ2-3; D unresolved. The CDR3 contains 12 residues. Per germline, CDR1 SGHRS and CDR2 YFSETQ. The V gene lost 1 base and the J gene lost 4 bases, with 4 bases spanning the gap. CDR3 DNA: TGCGCCAGCAGCTTGACTGCAGATACGCAGTATTTT. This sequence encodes CASSLTADTQYF.

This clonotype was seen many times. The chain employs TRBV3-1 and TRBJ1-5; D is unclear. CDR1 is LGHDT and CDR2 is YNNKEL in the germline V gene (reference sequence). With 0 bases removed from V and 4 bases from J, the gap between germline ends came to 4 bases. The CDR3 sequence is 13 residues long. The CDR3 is CASSQEANQPQHF. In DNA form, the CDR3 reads TGTGCCAGCAGCCAAGAGGCGAATCAGCCCCAGCATTTT.

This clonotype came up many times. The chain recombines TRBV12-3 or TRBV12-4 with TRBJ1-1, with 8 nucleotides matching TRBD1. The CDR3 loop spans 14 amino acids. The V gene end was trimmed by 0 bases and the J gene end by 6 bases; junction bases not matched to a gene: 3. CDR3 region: CASSLADRVPEAFF. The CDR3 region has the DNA TGTGCCAGCAGTTTAGCGGACAGGGTACCTGAAGCTTTCTTT.

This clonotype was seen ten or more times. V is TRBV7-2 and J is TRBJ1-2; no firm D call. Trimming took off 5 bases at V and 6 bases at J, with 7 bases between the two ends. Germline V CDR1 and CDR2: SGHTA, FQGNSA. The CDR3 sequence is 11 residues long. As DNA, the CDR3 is TGTGCCAGCAGCCGATGGGATGGCTACACCTTC. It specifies CASSRWDGYTF.

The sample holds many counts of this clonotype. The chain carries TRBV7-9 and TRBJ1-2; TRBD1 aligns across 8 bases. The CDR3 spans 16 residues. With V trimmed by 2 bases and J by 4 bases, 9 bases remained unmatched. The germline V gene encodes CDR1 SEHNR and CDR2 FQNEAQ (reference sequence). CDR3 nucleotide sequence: TGTGCCAGCAGCTTATTTGGACAGGGTCCAGGCTATGGCTACACCTTC. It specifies CASSLFGQGPGYGYTF.

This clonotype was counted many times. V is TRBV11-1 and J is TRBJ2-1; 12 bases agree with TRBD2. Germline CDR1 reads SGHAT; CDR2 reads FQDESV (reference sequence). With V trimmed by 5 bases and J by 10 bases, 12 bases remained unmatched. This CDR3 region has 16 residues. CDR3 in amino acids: CASSLPGSLAGGEQFF. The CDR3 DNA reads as TGTGCCAGCAGCCTCCCGGGCTCCCTAGCGGGAGGGGAGCAGTTCTTC. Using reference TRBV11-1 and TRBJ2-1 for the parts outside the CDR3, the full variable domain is EAEVAQSPRYKITEKSQAVAFWCDPISGHATLYWYRQILGQGPELLVQFQDESVVDDSQLPKDRFSAERLKGVDSTLKIQPAELGDSAMYLCASSLPGSLAGGEQFFGPGTRLTVL.